The rows below give T cell receptor beta chains drawn from one sample of a study of control samples from healthy donors and cancer patients. Some clones are missing from TCRdb's copy, which holds only in-frame ones; the method was immunoSEQ multiplex PCR. The sample carries some 410,000 clones, 80% to 95% recorded once. Sequenced material: PBMCs. These TCRs come from a man aged 35-49 years with head and neck cancer. CDR3s include the opening cysteine and the closing phenylalanine or tryptophan. The order of the fields is D gene, J gene, clone size, V gene, CDR3 DNA, CDR3 protein. D genes are given only for firm matches. The size entry is marked missing in some rows and otherwise reads once, few, many or a size class.

- TRBJ1-5 - TRBV9 TGTGCCAGCAGCGCCTTCAGTGATCAGCCCCAGCATTTT CASSAFSDQPQHF
TRBD1 TRBJ1-2 - TRBV4-1 TGCGCCAGCAGCCATCCCTCGGGCAGGGGGGGAGCTAACTATGGCTACACCTTC CASSHPSGRGGANYGYTF
TRBD2 TRBJ2-1 - TRBV7-3 TGTGCCAGCACCTTGACTAGCGGGAGAAACAATGAGCAGTTCTTC CASTLTSGRNNEQFF
TRBD1 TRBJ1-2 - TRBV7-6 TGTGCCAGCAGCTTAGCGGGCCTAGGAGGGGGCAGCTACACCTTC CASSLAGLGGGSYTF
- TRBJ1-2 - TRBV3-1/TRBV3-2 TGTGCCAGCAGCCAAGACAGGGAGGGGTATGGCTACACCTTC CASSQDREGYGYTF
- TRBJ2-1 - TRBV5-1 TGCGCCAGCAGCTCCTCGAGCGGCAATGAGCAGTTCTTC CASSSSSGNEQFF
TRBD1 TRBJ1-4 - TRBV7-2 TGTGCCAGCAGCTTAGTTACAGGGGAGGATGAAAAACTGTTTTTT CASSLVTGEDEKLFF
- TRBJ1-2 - TRBV30 TGTGCCTGGAGTACCCTCCAGCGGTCATATGGCTACACCTTC CAWSTLQRSYGYTF
- TRBJ2-1 - TRBV15 TGTGCCACCAGCATAGGTGAAGGTCCGCCCAATGAGCAGTTCTTC CATSIGEGPPNEQFF
- TRBJ2-4 - TRBV23-1 TGCGCCAGCAGTCAAAGGAGATGGGGACCGGCCAAAAACATTCAGTACTTC CASSQRRWGPAKNIQYF
- TRBJ1-6 - TRBV11-2 TGTGCCAGCAGCTCCTCAGGGAATTCACCCCTCCACTTT CASSSSGNSPLHF
- TRBJ2-5 once TRBV11-1 TGTGCCAGCAGCCCCCGGCGGGCCCAAGAGACCCAGTACTTC CASSPRRAQETQYF
- TRBJ1-1 - TRBV18 TGTGCCAGCTCACGTTGGGCTGACAGGAACACTGAAGCTTTCTTT CASSRWADRNTEAFF
TRBD1 TRBJ2-7 - TRBV28 TGTGCCACCATGAGGGGCAGGGGGCCCTACGAGCAGTACTTC CATMRGRGPYEQYF
TRBD1 TRBJ2-7 - TRBV19 TGTGCCAGTAGTATAGACCAACAGGGGGCGCCGAGGGAGCAGTACTTC CASSIDQQGAPREQYF
- TRBJ2-3 - TRBV13 TGTGCCAGCAGCTTATATTCTATAGTGGGACGGAGAGATACGCAGTATTTT CASSLYSIVGRRDTQYF
TRBD1 TRBJ1-5 - TRBV6-5 TGTGCCAGCAGCCTGGGGACAGGCGCTAATCAGCCCCAGCATTTT CASSLGTGANQPQHF
- TRBJ1-5 - TRBV2 TGTGCCAGCAGCGAATTTGAAATTAGCAATCAGCCCCAGCATTTT CASSEFEISNQPQHF
TRBD1 TRBJ2-1 - TRBV7-9 TGTGCCAGCAGCGCTCCGGGACAGGGGTTCGATGAGCAGTTCTTC CASSAPGQGFDEQFF
TRBD1 TRBJ2-3 - TRBV20-1 TGCAGTGCTAGTGGGACAGGGTTCACTACGGGCACAGATACGCAGTATTTT CSASGTGFTTGTDTQYF
TRBD2 TRBJ2-7 - TRBV28 TGTGCCAGCAGTTTATCCCTCCATTTAGCGGGAGGACTGTCCTACGAGCAGTACTTC CASSLSLHLAGGLSYEQYF
TRBD2 TRBJ2-1 few TRBV7-9 TGTGCCAGCAGCCCATCACCCAGCGGGGGCTCCTACAATGAGCAGTTCTTC CASSPSPSGGSYNEQFF
TRBD2 TRBJ2-3 - TRBV27 TGTGCCAGCAGTTTTGCGGGGGGACCCACAGATACGCAGTATTTT CASSFAGGPTDTQYF
TRBD1 TRBJ1-5 - TRBV30 TGTGCCTGGAGTGGGACAGGGAAAGGAGGATATCAGCCCCAGCATTTT CAWSGTGKGGYQPQHF
- TRBJ1-3 - TRBV28 TGTGCCAGCAGTTTAAGGTCAGGGCGACGAAACACCATATATTTT CASSLRSGRRNTIYF
- TRBJ2-7 - TRBV25-1 TGTGCCAGCAGTGCGGGTTTCCCAGTGGGAGGATCCGAGCAGTACTTC CASSAGFPVGGSEQYF
- TRBJ1-6 - TRBV6-6 TGTGCCAGCAGTTACTTCACGGGTGGGGGAGGCTCACCCCTCCACTTT CASSYFTGGGGSPLHF
TRBD2 TRBJ2-1 once TRBV7-9 TGTGCCAGCAGCTTGGAGCGGGAGGGCCCTCGGGGGAATGAGCAGTTCTTC CASSLEREGPRGNEQFF
TRBD1 TRBJ1-3 once TRBV5-8 TGTGCCAGCAGCTCGGGACAGTCAGTTCGTGGAAACACCATATATTTT CASSSGQSVRGNTIYF
- TRBJ1-1 - TRBV2 TGTGCCAGCAGTGCCCAGACCAGGGGCACTGAAGCTTTCTTT CASSAQTRGTEAFF
- TRBJ1-5 - TRBV28 TGTGCCAGCAGTTTTCTAATTTCGGGGGTAGACAATCAGCCCCAGCATTTT CASSFLISGVDNQPQHF
TRBD1 TRBJ2-7 - TRBV6-5 TGTGCCAGCAGTTTCGGACAGGGCTCCTACGAGCAGTACTTC CASSFGQGSYEQYF
- TRBJ1-6 - TRBV5-1 TGCGCCAGCAGTTCCTCGGCAGGGGAATCAGGTGATTCACCCCTCCACTTT CASSSSAGESGDSPLHF
- TRBJ1-5 - TRBV5-5 TGTGCCAGCAGCTTATATGGCCAGGGAGGAATTCAGCCCCAGCATTTT CASSLYGQGGIQPQHF
- TRBJ2-5 - TRBV7-3 TGTGCCAGCAGCTTAAGCAGGGAAGAGACCCAGTACTTC CASSLSREETQYF
TRBD1 TRBJ1-4 - TRBV19 TGTGCCAGTAGTAGGACAGGGTCTAATGAAAAACTGTTTTTT CASSRTGSNEKLFF
- TRBJ1-3 - TRBV4-3 TGCGCCAGCAGCCAAGAGGGGGGGGCTGCGATTGGAAACACCATATATTTT CASSQEGGAAIGNTIYF
- TRBJ2-7 - TRBV28 TGTGCCAGCAGTCCGTGGAGTAGAGGGGGCGAGCAGTACTTC CASSPWSRGGEQYF
- TRBJ2-3 - TRBV11-2 TGTGCCAGCAGCTTAGCGGGGTCGGTTCCGGATACGCAGTATTTT CASSLAGSVPDTQYF
- TRBJ2-6 - TRBV2 TGTGCCAGCAGGCGGGACGGATACTCTGGGGCCAACGTCCTGACTTTC CASRRDGYSGANVLTF
- TRBJ2-1 once TRBV6-1 TGTGCCAGCAGTGAAGCGGGGTTTTATGAGCAGTTCTTC CASSEAGFYEQFF
TRBD2 TRBJ2-1 - TRBV5-6 TGTGCCAGCAGCTCTGCGGGGGGGTCTTTTAATGAGCAGTTCTTC CASSSAGGSFNEQFF
TRBD1 TRBJ2-7 - TRBV28 TGTGCCAGCAGCTTACCCGGGACAGGGGAATCGAGGGAAACATTC CASSLPGTGESRETF
TRBD1 TRBJ2-7 - TRBV19 TGTGCCAGTAGTATAATTCTCCCAGGGGGTCCCTACGAGCAGTACTTC CASSIILPGGPYEQYF
- TRBJ1-1 once TRBV19 TGTGCCAGTAGTATTAGGGGAGAAGCTTTCTTT CASSIRGEAFF
TRBD1 TRBJ1-2 - TRBV3-1/TRBV3-2 TGTGCCAGCAGCCCGGGACAGACCAACTATGGCTACACCTTC CASSPGQTNYGYTF
TRBD1 TRBJ1-6 once TRBV18 TGTGCCAGCTCACCACGGGGGGGGGACAGTCGACAGCGGCCCCCCCTCCACTTT CASSPRGGDSRQRPPLHF
- TRBJ1-4 - TRBV2 TGTGCCAGCAGTGAGGGCTATAGGCCGTTTTTT CASSEGYRPFF